This TCR beta chain is drawn from a study of cytomegalovirus exposure and HLA in healthy donors (dated by TCRdb to the late 2010s). Looking at the study overall: According to an earlier analysis of 587 of the donors, roughly 180 million T cells yielded 95 million to 140 million unique TCR beta sequences and approximately 300 Gb of sequence data. A later genetic analysis used genome-wide SNP genotypes for about 55% of the 666 donors, treating that subset as a discovery cohort. Of the roughly 400 genotyped donors, 81% fell in the genetic ancestry cluster associated with self-reported Caucasian donors. An earlier analysis of around 580 of the donors used high-throughput TCR beta sequencing to judge whether each TCR beta V gene segment behaved as functional or pseudogenic. In the later analysis, no new phenotypic data were used to find candidate immune exposures; instead, reliance was placed on TCR beta sequences and their occurrence across donors. Because of strong linkage in the cohort, roughly five DR-DQ haplotypes were treated as single units for association and clustering. To study patterns of TCR occurrence, a later analysis re-analyzed previously published TCR beta repertoires from 600 to 750 donors and added high-resolution HLA genotyping. The number of typed donors differed by locus: 629-630 for A, B, C, DRB1 and DQB1; some 500 for DQA1; some 590 for DPA1; and 400 to 480 for DPB1. In addition to the first cohort of 666 subjects, a separate validation cohort of approximately 130 different subjects was used. The study aimed to test whether signatures of past pathogen exposure could be identified by cataloging public T cell receptors. The study combined high-throughput TCR immunosequencing, statistical association of individual TCRs with disease status, and machine learning to predict cytomegalovirus infection status. About 310 gigabases of sequencing data and roughly 90 million unique TCR sequences were included in an early release covering about 600 HLA-typed donors. Donor age, sex, ethnicity and CMV serostatus were collected together with the repertoire data. The T cell repertoires of some 700 subjects were profiled by immunosequencing and related to cytomegalovirus serostatus. HLA typing covered class I and class II loci at four-digit resolution. Every discovery cohort repertoire had been produced on one sequencing platform. Among 300 to 500 genotyped donors of the cohort, an average of about 220,000 unique TCR beta nucleotide sequences was sequenced per donor, of which about 19% were non-productive. Results the study describes overall, beyond this receptor: According to a later analysis, TCR association rates differed among HLA loci, with DRB1 alleles showing the most associated TCRs and HLA-C alleles showing the fewest. V-gene and J-gene trimming of TCR beta chains was associated with a missense DCLRE1C variant in a later genetic analysis, and the association was replicated in an independent cohort. In vitro tests confirmed that a few of the cytomegalovirus-associated TCR beta chains recognize cytomegalovirus antigens. According to the authors, the approach could potentially be generalized to other disease states and immunological phenotypes. The cohort was sequenced for TCR beta chains only, and without alpha or paired-chain data the features that could be detected were limited. Immune exposure information for the cohort was limited to CMV serostatus. In a later analysis, HLA-associated TCR beta chains were found to be more clonally expanded and to have lower generation probabilities than equally common non-associated chains. According to a later analysis, parvovirus B19, influenza, CMV and Epstein-Barr virus appeared linked to several top co-occurrence clusters. The 87-base-pair reads could not distinguish some IMGT-functional V segments, including TRBV6-2 and TRBV6-3, so those segments were excluded. Most CMV-associated TCR beta chains appeared to be HLA-restricted in a later analysis, and the HLA associations seemed to be driven largely by CMV exposure. The classifier was reported to diagnose cytomegalovirus status with high specificity and sensitivity in both the original and validation cohorts. While some public TCRs were present in many individuals, most TCR sequences turned up only very rarely across donors. HLA typing was unavailable for some donors at each locus, so association tests used only the typed subset. A cluster of highly shared sequence variants was judged likely to represent a technical artifact of the sequencing pipeline. A total of 164 TCR beta chains were listed by the study as associated with cytomegalovirus. Linkage disequilibrium might explain the correlated functional status among segregating V segments, but an unknown experimental factor could not be excluded. A further reported finding was that TCR beta sequences accurately predicted the HLA-A and HLA-B alleles for most subjects in the first cohort. Roughly uniform sequencing depth across donors was assumed in presence/absence analyses, although this assumption may not hold. A later genetic analysis reported fewer N-insertions in productive TCRs among donors in an Asian-associated ancestry cluster than the roughly 720-donor mean. In an earlier analysis of some 550 of the donors, most TCR beta V segments were observed in productive rearrangements about 87% or about 30% of the time, broadly matching IMGT annotations. Because counts were too low, roughly 17 rarely observed V segments, including chromosome 9 orphons, were left out of the earlier analysis of 587 of the donors. At a false discovery rate of 0.05, a later analysis linked 15,000 to 20,000 TCR beta sequences to specific HLA alleles. Assigning TCR associations to individual alleles was difficult when HLA alleles, especially DR and DQ, strongly co-occurred.

Library preparation employed the immunoSEQ multiplex PCR assay. For the multiplex PCR, a mixture combining 60 forward primers for TCR Vbeta segments and 13 reverse primers for TCR Jbeta segments was used. The CDR3 region of rearranged TCR beta genes was amplified from genomic DNA by a multiplex PCR assay. Amplified TCR beta libraries were sequenced as 87-base-pair reads on the Illumina HiSeq System. As for the original processing: In a later analysis, approximately 74 million unique TCR beta chains were counted across the 666 repertoires, and roughly 11 million of these chains were shared by at least two donors. To remove PCR and sequencing errors, raw reads were error-corrected and collapsed into unique sequences using a nearest-neighbor algorithm that merged closely related sequences. V, D and J gene segments were assigned by aligning CDR3 sequences to IMGT reference sequences. For a sequence to be retained, at least a six-nucleotide match to both a V gene segment and a J gene segment was required. A rearrangement was called productive if the CDR3 had no stop codons and remained in frame with V and J, and every other rearrangement was called non-productive. CDR3 was defined by IMGT convention, running from the second conserved V-encoded cysteine to the conserved J-encoded phenylalanine. The earlier analysis of roughly 590 of the donors excluded any sequence lacking an unambiguous match to a single V gene segment. An earlier analysis of approximately 590 of the donors classified V segments as functional when productive rearrangements were above 56.7% and as segregating when the standard deviation between donors was above 5%. A statistical classification framework was developed to diagnose cytomegalovirus status using the catalog of TCR beta chain sequences. In a later analysis, TCR nucleotide sequences were compared against IMGT/GENE-DB human TR gene sequences so that V and J genes could be assigned. The TCRdist pipeline was used in a later analysis to assign CDR3 sequences and most-parsimonious VDJ recombination scenarios. In a later analysis, each TCR beta chain was defined by its CDR3 amino acid sequence together with its V-gene family, and reads lacking a unique V-gene family were excluded. As a way to deal with suspected cross-contamination and a sequencing artifact, a later analysis dropped 450 to 600 nucleotide sequences that were highly shared and had low generation probability. For each public chain, a later analysis derived a clonal expansion index from normalized ranks of inferred template counts within each repertoire. In a later analysis, generation probabilities were computed with a VDJ recombination model fitted to out-of-frame rearrangements, and the resulting probabilities were checked against IGoR. A later analysis scored TCR-TCR, TCR-HLA and TCR-CMV co-occurrence with hypergeometric tests, applying a repertoire-size bias correction to TCR pairs. In a later analysis, false discovery rates were estimated by permuting HLA or CMV assignments 20 times. A later analysis grouped co-occurring TCRs with DBSCAN, adding TCRdist sequence similarity when clustering within HLA-allele-positive subsets. Co-occurrence clustering excluded repertoires with fewer than 30,000 or more than 120,000 public chains, plus five with anomalous nucleotide sharing. TCRdb limited this immuneACCESS table to in-frame rearrangements with V and J called. A share of clones is missing; checked studies link under half to unresolved V genes, and the rest is unexplained. V and J calls and clone size are given by that table; D and trimming were obtained from the DNA. The sample contains 100,000 to 150,000 clones, approximately 17% of them found a single time. The ten largest clones capture 2.9% of the sample.

The V end loses 5 bases and the J end loses 4 bases, and a stretch of 9 bases separates them. Reading the germline V gene (reference sequence) gives CDR1 LNHDA and CDR2 SQIVND. From the cysteine up to the phenylalanine, the CDR3 has a length of 14 residues. This entry keeps only the CDR3 DNA: 42 bases, framed from base 1. In total, roughly 710 healthy bone marrow donors made up the cohort. At the time of sampling, every cohort member was nominally healthy, though immune exposures that went unrecorded were likely present. The donor tested CMV seropositive and was one of the 289 seropositive cohort members. Each donor provided a peripheral blood sample, and peripheral blood mononuclear cells were used for TCR beta sequencing. The Qiagen DNeasy Blood Extraction Kit was used to extract genomic DNA from the blood cell samples. This clone was detected a few times. Its antigen has not been determined. The record has no base qualities; no much larger clone is one base away.

The chain employs TRBV19 and TRBJ2-6, with an unclear D gene assignment. The TCR originated in a female donor in good health and CMV-seropositive. Sequenced: PBMCs. CDR3 protein: CASSVQSGANVLTF. The DNA sequence is given as TGTGCCAGTAGTGTGCAGTCCGGGGCCAACGTCCTGACTTTC.